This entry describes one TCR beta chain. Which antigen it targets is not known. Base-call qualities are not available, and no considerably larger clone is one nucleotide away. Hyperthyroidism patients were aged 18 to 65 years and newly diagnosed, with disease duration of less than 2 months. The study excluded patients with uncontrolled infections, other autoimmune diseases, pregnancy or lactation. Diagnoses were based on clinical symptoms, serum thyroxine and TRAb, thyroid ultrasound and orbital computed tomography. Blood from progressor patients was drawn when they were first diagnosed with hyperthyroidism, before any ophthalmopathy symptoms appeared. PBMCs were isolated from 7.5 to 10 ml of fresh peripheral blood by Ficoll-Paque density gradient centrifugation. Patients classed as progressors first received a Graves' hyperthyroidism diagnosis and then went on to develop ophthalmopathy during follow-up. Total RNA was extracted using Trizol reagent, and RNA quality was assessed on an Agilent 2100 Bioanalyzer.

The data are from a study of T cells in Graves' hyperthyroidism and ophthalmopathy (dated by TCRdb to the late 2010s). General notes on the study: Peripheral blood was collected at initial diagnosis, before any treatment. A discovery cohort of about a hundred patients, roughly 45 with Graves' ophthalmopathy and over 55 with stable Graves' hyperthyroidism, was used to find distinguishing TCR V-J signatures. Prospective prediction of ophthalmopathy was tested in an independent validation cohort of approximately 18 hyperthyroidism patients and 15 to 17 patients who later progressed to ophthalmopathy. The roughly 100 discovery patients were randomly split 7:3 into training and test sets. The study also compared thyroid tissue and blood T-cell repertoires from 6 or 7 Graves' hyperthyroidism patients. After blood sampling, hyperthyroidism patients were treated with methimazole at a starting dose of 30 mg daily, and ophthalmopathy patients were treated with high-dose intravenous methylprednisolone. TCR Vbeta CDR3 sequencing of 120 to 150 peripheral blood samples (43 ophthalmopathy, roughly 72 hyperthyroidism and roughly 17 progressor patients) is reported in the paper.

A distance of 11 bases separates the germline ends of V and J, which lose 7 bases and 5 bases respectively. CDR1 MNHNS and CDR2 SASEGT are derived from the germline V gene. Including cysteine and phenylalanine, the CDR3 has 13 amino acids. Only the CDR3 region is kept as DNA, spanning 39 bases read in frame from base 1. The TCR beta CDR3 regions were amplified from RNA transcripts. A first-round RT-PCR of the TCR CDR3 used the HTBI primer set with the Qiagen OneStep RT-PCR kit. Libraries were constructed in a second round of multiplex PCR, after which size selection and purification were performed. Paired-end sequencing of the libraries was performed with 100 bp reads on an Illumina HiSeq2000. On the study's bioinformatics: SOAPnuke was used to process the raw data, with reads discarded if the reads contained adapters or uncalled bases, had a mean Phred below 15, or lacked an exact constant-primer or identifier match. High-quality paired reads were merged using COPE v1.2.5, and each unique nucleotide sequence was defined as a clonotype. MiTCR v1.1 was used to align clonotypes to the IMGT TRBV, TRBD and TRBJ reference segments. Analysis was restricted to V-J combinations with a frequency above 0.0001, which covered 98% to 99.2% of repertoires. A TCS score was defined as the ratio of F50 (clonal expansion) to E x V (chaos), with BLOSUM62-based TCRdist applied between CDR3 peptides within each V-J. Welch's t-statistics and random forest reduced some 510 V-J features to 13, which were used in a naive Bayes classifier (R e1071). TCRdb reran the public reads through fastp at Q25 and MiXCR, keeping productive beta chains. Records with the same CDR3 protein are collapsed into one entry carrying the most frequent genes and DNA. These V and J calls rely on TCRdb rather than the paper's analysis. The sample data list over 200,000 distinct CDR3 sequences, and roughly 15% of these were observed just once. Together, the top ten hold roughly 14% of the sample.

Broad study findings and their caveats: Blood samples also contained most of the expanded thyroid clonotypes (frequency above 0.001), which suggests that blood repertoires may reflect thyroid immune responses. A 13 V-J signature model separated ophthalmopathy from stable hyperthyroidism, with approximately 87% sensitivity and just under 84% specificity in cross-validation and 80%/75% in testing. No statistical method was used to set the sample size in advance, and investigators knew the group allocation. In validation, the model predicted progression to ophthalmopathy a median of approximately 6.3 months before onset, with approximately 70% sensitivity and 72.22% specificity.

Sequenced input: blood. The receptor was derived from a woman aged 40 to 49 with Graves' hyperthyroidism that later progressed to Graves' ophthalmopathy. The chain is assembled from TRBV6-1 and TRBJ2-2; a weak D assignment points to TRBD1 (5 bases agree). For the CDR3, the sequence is CASTNAGTGELFF. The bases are TGTGCCAGCACCAACGCAGGGACCGGGGAGCTGTTTTTT.